A selection of T cell receptor beta chains follows, all from one sample in a study of cytomegalovirus exposure and HLA in healthy donors. Measured with immunoSEQ multiplex PCR; TCRdb has only the in-frame clones, and not every one. The sample holds some 120,000 clones, 70% to 80% seen once. Sequenced material: PBMCs. These receptors originate from a woman between 40 and 55 years old in good health and CMV-seropositive. The CDR3 runs from the conserved cysteine through the conserved F or W. The D gene is left open where the match is weak. Where a row states a size, it is once, few, many or the class of an expanded clone; other rows omit it.

J,D,size,V,DNA,CDR3
TRBJ1-2,TRBD1,NA,TRBV5-6,TGTGCCAGCAGCTTGGTTGGGACAGGGACTAACTATGGCTACACCTTC,CASSLVGTGTNYGYTF
TRBJ1-1,TRBD1,NA,TRBV5-1,TGCGCCAGCAGCTTGTTGGAGTCAGGGGGTCTGGCTTTCTTT,CASSLLESGGLAFF
TRBJ2-1,NA,NA,TRBV6-5,TGTGCCAGCAGTACTGTGGGGGGGGCCCACAATGAGCAGTTCTTC,CASSTVGGAHNEQFF
TRBJ2-3,NA,few,TRBV29-1,TGCAGCGTTGTACCACCTCACGAGCGGCGCACAGATACGCAGTATTTT,CSVVPPHERRTDTQYF
TRBJ1-2,TRBD1,NA,TRBV2,TGTGCCAGCAGTGAAAGGACAGGGGTTAGGGACACCTTC,CASSERTGVRDTF
TRBJ1-2,NA,NA,TRBV7-3,TGTGCCAGCAGCTTAGGCAGGGGATATGGCTACACCTTC,CASSLGRGYGYTF
TRBJ2-7,NA,NA,TRBV19,TGTGCCAGTAGTATAGGAGCGGGCTCCGCGCAGTACTTC,CASSIGAGSAQYF
TRBJ1-2,TRBD1,NA,TRBV5-1,TGCGCCAGCAGCGTGACAGGGAATGGCTACACCTTC,CASSVTGNGYTF
TRBJ2-2,NA,few,TRBV4-2,TGTGCCAGCAGCCAAGATTTCTTGGGTTGGGGGGACGGAGGCGGGGAGCTGTTTTTT,CASSQDFLGWGDGGGELFF
TRBJ2-5,NA,NA,TRBV11-2,TGTGCCAGCAGCTCAGGGGAGACCCAGTACTTC,CASSSGETQYF
TRBJ2-7,NA,few,TRBV7-8,TGTGCGAGCCATGGGCAGGCAACCTCCTACGAGCAGTACTTC,CASHGQATSYEQYF
TRBJ2-3,TRBD2,NA,TRBV11-1,TGTGCCAGCAGTTGGACTAGCGGGGGGCCCCAGGATACGCAGTATTTT,CASSWTSGGPQDTQYF
TRBJ2-1,TRBD2,NA,TRBV4-3,TGCGCCAGCAGCCAAGATCGACTAGCGGGGGCTCGGCGGCAGTTCTTC,CASSQDRLAGARRQFF
TRBJ1-4,NA,NA,TRBV6-6,TGTGCCAGCAGCCCTACCCAGGGAAGAACGGGAAAACTGTTTTTT,CASSPTQGRTGKLFF
TRBJ1-6,NA,NA,TRBV7-2,TGTGCCAGCAGACAGGCGCCCAATTCACCCCTCCACTTT,CASRQAPNSPLHF
TRBJ2-4,NA,NA,TRBV2,TGTGCCAGCAGCAAAAGCCCATTCTCCCAAAACGGGATTCAGTACTTC,CASSKSPFSQNGIQYF
TRBJ2-3,TRBD2,NA,TRBV7-9,TGTGCCAGCAACAGCGGGGTGACAGATACGCAGTATTTT,CASNSGVTDTQYF
TRBJ1-2,TRBD1,NA,TRBV6-6,TGTGCCAGCAGACGGGCAGGGGGGAACTATGGCTACACCTTC,CASRRAGGNYGYTF
TRBJ1-3,NA,once,TRBV5-1,TGCGCCAGCAGCTTGACAAGCTCTGGAAACACCATATATTTT,CASSLTSSGNTIYF
TRBJ1-1,NA,few,TRBV6-6,TGTGCCAGCAGCCTAAGACAGAACACTGAAGCTTTCTTT,CASSLRQNTEAFF
TRBJ1-2,TRBD1,NA,TRBV5-6,TGTGCCAGCAGCTGGGACAGGGGGCTTAGCTATGGCTACACCTTC,CASSWDRGLSYGYTF
TRBJ1-1,NA,NA,TRBV28,TGTGCCAGCAGTTTACTCTTAGGGGCTGAAGCTTTCTTT,CASSLLLGAEAFF
TRBJ1-6,NA,NA,TRBV19,TGTGCCACTACAAATCGGGGGAGTCATTCACCCCTCCACTTT,CATTNRGSHSPLHF
TRBJ2-5,NA,NA,TRBV19,TGTGCCAGTAGCACCAACTCGGGTTGGGAGACCCAGTACTTC,CASSTNSGWETQYF
TRBJ1-5,NA,once,TRBV10-3,TGTGCCATCAGCAGTGGACAGTCAGAGCCCCAGCATTTT,CAISSGQSEPQHF
TRBJ2-2,TRBD2,NA,TRBV7-9,TGTGCCAGCAGCCCAGGACTAGACGAAATCGGGGAGCTGTTTTTT,CASSPGLDEIGELFF
TRBJ2-2,NA,once,TRBV7-3,TGTGCCAGCAGCCCGACTCAAAGAGGGGAGCTGTTTTTT,CASSPTQRGELFF
TRBJ1-6,TRBD1,few,TRBV7-2,TGTGCCAGCTCGACAGGGTCCGGCTCACCCCTCCACTTT,CASSTGSGSPLHF
TRBJ1-6,NA,NA,TRBV4-3,TGCGCCAGCAGCCTAGGGGATTCACCCCTCCACTTT,CASSLGDSPLHF
TRBJ2-5,NA,NA,TRBV4-1,TGCGCCAGCAGCCAAGAAACGAGGTCACTTGAGACCCAGTACTTC,CASSQETRSLETQYF
TRBJ1-2,TRBD1,NA,TRBV6-6,TGTGCCAGCAGTTACGGGGACAGGTTGGCATATGGCTACACCTTC,CASSYGDRLAYGYTF
TRBJ2-3,TRBD1,few,TRBV5-6,TGTGCCAGCAGCTTGCGAGCAGGGGGATTTTCAGATACGCAGTATTTT,CASSLRAGGFSDTQYF
TRBJ2-6,NA,NA,TRBV10-1,TGCGCCAGATCGAGCGCGCCAACCTCTGGGGCCAACGTCCTGACTTTC,CARSSAPTSGANVLTF
TRBJ1-5,NA,few,TRBV19,TGTGCCAGTAGGAGCCAGGGGTCTCAGCCCCAGCATTTT,CASRSQGSQPQHF
TRBJ1-2,TRBD1,few,TRBV7-2,TGTGCCAGCAGCGCATGGACAGGGAGCGACTACACCTTC,CASSAWTGSDYTF
TRBJ2-1,TRBD2,NA,TRBV4-1,TGCGCCAGCAGCCAAGAGGCTAGCGGGGGGGGCTATGAGCAGTTCTTC,CASSQEASGGGYEQFF
TRBJ2-2,NA,NA,TRBV6-6,TGTGCCAGCAGTTACGGCGGCACCGGGGAGCTGTTTTTT,CASSYGGTGELFF
TRBJ1-2,NA,NA,TRBV5-4,NA,CASSFFRARGRAYGYTF
TRBJ1-5,NA,NA,TRBV5-4,TGTGCCAGCAGCTTGGAGCGTTTGCGTCAGCCCCAGCATTTT,CASSLERLRQPQHF
TRBJ1-2,NA,few,TRBV20-1,TGCAGGCTCCCCGGGGAGGGAGGCTACACCTTC,CRLPGEGGYTF
TRBJ1-4,NA,NA,TRBV4-2,TGTGCCAGCAGCCAAGACGTCCGAACGGGGGGCAAACTGTTTTTT,CASSQDVRTGGKLFF
TRBJ1-3,NA,few,TRBV6-6,TGTGCCAGCAGTTACGGGCAGGGTGGAAACACCATATATTTT,CASSYGQGGNTIYF
TRBJ1-2,TRBD1,NA,TRBV6-5,TGTGCCAGCAGTAAGACAGGGATCCTCGACTATGGCTACACCTTC,CASSKTGILDYGYTF
TRBJ1-1,TRBD1,medium-sized,TRBV2,TGTGCCAGTGAGGTACAGGGGTTTAAGATGAACACTGAAGCTTTCTTT,CASEVQGFKMNTEAFF
TRBJ1-6,NA,NA,TRBV10-2,TGCGCCAGCAGTGGGCAGGGTACTAATTCACCCCTCCACTTT,CASSGQGTNSPLHF
TRBJ1-2,NA,NA,TRBV6-1,TGTGCCAGCAGTGAGTCAGTCCGACTATATGGCTACACCTTC,CASSESVRLYGYTF
TRBJ1-2,NA,few,TRBV7-2,TGTGCCAGCAGCTACGAGGCGGGAAACTATGGCTACACCTTC,CASSYEAGNYGYTF
TRBJ2-7,TRBD1,NA,TRBV7-3,TGTGCCAGCAGCCTTCGACAGGGAAGGGAGCAGTACTTC,CASSLRQGREQYF
TRBJ1-5,NA,NA,TRBV5-1,TGCGCCAGCAGCCAGGAAGGGTCGGCGGGCCAGCCCCAGCATTTT,CASSQEGSAGQPQHF
TRBJ2-3,TRBD2,NA,TRBV13,TGTGCCAGCAGCCCCCGTTGGGCTAGCGGGGGGTCCACAGATACGCAGTATTTT,CASSPRWASGGSTDTQYF
TRBJ1-1,NA,few,TRBV7-6,TGTGTCGCGGGCAGCCCCTTAAGGAACACTGAAGCTTTCTTT,CVAGSPLRNTEAFF
TRBJ1-5,NA,few,TRBV2,TGTGCCAGCAGGGCAGACAGCGGGAATCAGCCCCAGCATTTT,CASRADSGNQPQHF
TRBJ2-7,TRBD1,NA,TRBV6-5,TGTGCCAGTCTCCGGGACAGCCTATCCTACGAGCAGTACTTC,CASLRDSLSYEQYF
TRBJ2-7,TRBD1,NA,TRBV6-5,TGTGCCAGCAGCCCGGGACAGGGGGCCTACGAGCAGTACTTC,CASSPGQGAYEQYF
TRBJ2-7,NA,few,TRBV7-9,TGTGCCAGCAGCCTCGGCCGGGGTCAGCAGTACTTC,CASSLGRGQQYF
TRBJ2-2,TRBD2,NA,TRBV7-7,TGTGCCAGCAGCTCTAGCGGGGGGGCCGACACCGGGGAGCTGTTTTTT,CASSSSGGADTGELFF
TRBJ2-1,TRBD2,NA,TRBV7-9,TGTGCCAGCAGCTCACGGGGACTAGTCGGCCATGAGCAGTTCTTC,CASSSRGLVGHEQFF
TRBJ1-4,TRBD1,NA,TRBV10-3,TGTGCCATCAGCGAGACAGGGGGCGGCGAAAAACTGTTTTTT,CAISETGGGEKLFF
TRBJ2-7,TRBD1,NA,TRBV6-1,TGTGCCAGCAGTTCGACAGGGGGTTGGCGCGAGCAGTACTTC,CASSSTGGWREQYF